Listed below are T cell receptor beta chains from one sample, sequenced in a study of CD8+CD57+ T cells in acquired aplastic anemia. TCRdb reanalysed the reads using MiXCR and keeps one entry per CDR3 protein. The sample records about 250,000 distinct CDR3 sequences, 40% to 50% being singletons. The sequenced sample consisted of sorted CD4+, CD8+, or CD8+CD57+ T cells (not recorded which) from PBMCs. These receptors came from a human donor with aplastic anemia. CDR3s include the opening cysteine and the closing phenylalanine or tryptophan. D genes are given only for firm matches. A row's size may be missing; if present it is once, few, many or a size class.

>TRBV6-5|.|15|many|TRBJ2-7
TGTGCCACCAGTTATATGGCAGGGGTCACCTACGAGCAGTACTTC
CATSYMAGVTYEQYF
>TRBV7-6|TRBD2|17|.|TRBJ2-3
TGTGCCAGCAGCTTAACGTATGAAGCGGGGAGCACAGATACGCAGTATTTT
CASSLTYEAGSTDTQYF
>TRBV15|TRBD1|14|.|TRBJ1-2
TGTGCCACCAGCAGAAGGGGGACAGACTATGGCTACACCTTC
CATSRRGTDYGYTF
>TRBV7-9|.|17|many|TRBJ1-5
TGTGCCAGCAGCTTAGCGAATCACAGCTTACTCCATCAGCCCCAGCATTTT
CASSLANHSLLHQPQHF
>TRBV4-3|TRBD2|17|.|TRBJ2-1
TGCGCCAGCAGCCAAGAGGCTAGCGGGGGTACCTACAATGAGCAGTTCTTC
CASSQEASGGTYNEQFF
>TRBV29-1|.|13|.|TRBJ2-3
TGCAGCGTTGTCCTCGAAGGCACAGATACGCAGTATTTT
CSVVLEGTDTQYF
>TRBV10-1|.|13|.|TRBJ2-2
TGCGCCAGCACCGGAGACAACACCGGGGAGCTGTTTTTT
CASTGDNTGELFF
>TRBV20-1|TRBD2|13|.|TRBJ2-1
TGCAGTGAGTCTCGACTAGCGGGAGGTGAGCAGTTCTTC
CSESRLAGGEQFF
>TRBV6-1|.|16|.|TRBJ1-6
TGTGCCAGCACCGAACCAGGGGAATCCTATAATTCACCCCTCCACTTT
CASTEPGESYNSPLHF
>TRBV24-1|.|13|few|TRBJ1-4
TGTGCCACCAGTGATCCTGGAGATGAAAAACTGTTTTTT
CATSDPGDEKLFF
>TRBV29-1|.|10|few|TRBJ2-1
TGCAGCGTTCGTAACAATGAGCAGTTCTTC
CSVRNNEQFF
>TRBV5-5|.|15|.|TRBJ2-1
TGTGCCAGCAGCTTAGATCTGGGAGGCTACAATGAGCAGTTCTTC
CASSLDLGGYNEQFF
>TRBV19|TRBD2|16|.|TRBJ2-5
TGTGCCAGTAGTGCCTGGACTAGCGGGAGGAAGGAGACCCAGTACTTC
CASSAWTSGRKETQYF
>TRBV24-1|TRBD1|15|many|TRBJ2-2
TGTGCCACCAGCAGAGGACAGGGGACGAACGGGGAGCTGTTTTTT
CATSRGQGTNGELFF
>TRBV11-2|.|14|.|TRBJ2-2
TGTGCCAGCAGTTCAGGGGCACTGCCCGGGGAGCTGTTTTTT
CASSSGALPGELFF